These 18 T cell receptor beta chains share one sample of origin, sequenced in a study of T cells in Graves' hyperthyroidism and ophthalmopathy (dated by TCRdb to between 2018 and 2021). Library generation was performed with multiplex PCR. The sequencer was an Illumina HiSeq 2000. The TCR beta CDR3 regions were amplified from the RNA transcripts. A first-round RT-PCR of the TCR CDR3 used the HTBI primer set with the Qiagen OneStep RT-PCR kit. The public reads were reprocessed in TCRdb via fastp at Q25 and MiXCR, keeping in-frame beta chains. Every entry covers one CDR3 protein and lists the most common genes and DNA from its rows. Within this sample are under 750,000 distinct CDR3 sequences, with 18% of them counted one time only. Clones ranked in the top ten supply 15% to 20% of the sample. Sequencing was carried out using blood. Source of these receptors: a woman between 45 and 65 years old with Graves' hyperthyroidism that later progressed to Graves' ophthalmopathy.

The V call is TRBV19, the J call TRBJ2-2; D possibly corresponds to TRBD2 (5 bases). Trimming took off 10 bases at V and 1 base at J, with 13 bases between the two ends. The CDR3 is 14 residues long. Germline V gene data show CDR1 as LNHDA and CDR2 as SQIVND (reference sequence). CDR3 in amino acids: CATKPGLNTGELFF. CDR3 in DNA: TGTGCCACCAAGCCCGGACTGAACACCGGGGAGCTGTTTTTT.

The chain uses TRBV5-8 and TRBJ2-7; the D call may be TRBD1 or TRBD2 (7 bases each). This CDR3 is built from 15 residues. Per germline, CDR1 SGHTS and CDR2 YDEGEE. Deletions cut 4 bases from V and 3 bases from J, with 17 bases between. The CDR3 bases are TGTGCCAGCAGCCCCAGGGGGGGGCAGCTCTACGAGCAGTACTTC. Translation gives CASSPRGGQLYEQYF.

The chain carries TRBV20-1 and TRBJ2-5, with no clear D. The CDR3 consists of 11 residues. Trimming removed 8 bases at V and 5 bases at J, with 12 bases between. Germline V gene sequence: CDR1 DFQATT, CDR2 SNEGSKA (reference sequence). The CDR3 bases are TGCAGTACTCAGGTTTTCGAGACCCAGTACTTC. This translates into CSTQVFETQYF.

Only a few counts were recorded for this clonotype. The gene calls are TRBV6-1 and TRBJ1-1; unclear D gene. The germline gives CDR1 MNHNS, CDR2 SASEGT. Trimming cost V 8 bases and J 0 bases, with 10 bases left between them. The CDR3 runs to 13 residues. DNA of the CDR3: TGTGCCAGCCGTCGGGTCCTGAACACTGAAGCTTTCTTT. Residues: CASRRVLNTEAFF.

Only one count was recorded for this clonotype. This chain uses TRBV20-1 with TRBJ1-6; D may be TRBD1 (5 bases). CDR1 is DFQATT, CDR2 SNEGSKA, per germline (reference sequence). Trimming took 5 bases from V and 9 from J, leaving 14 bases between them. The CDR3 has 13 amino acids. This CDR3 reads CSAPAGPRSPLHF. The CDR3 DNA reads as TGCAGTGCTCCGGCGGGACCCCGTTCACCCCTCCACTTT.

The chain recombines TRBV15 with TRBJ1-2; D remains unclear. The ends were cut back, 0 bases at V and 4 bases at J, with 12 bases in the middle. The germline V gene encodes CDR1 LNHNV and CDR2 YYDKDF (reference sequence). CDR3 size: 15 residues. CDR3 nucleotides: TGTGCCACCAGCAGAGATGTCCCGGGCTCCTATGGCTACACCTTC. It codes for CATSRDVPGSYGYTF.

This clonotype was recorded a few times. The chain joins TRBV6-1 to TRBJ2-1, with TRBD2 matching over 13 bases. This CDR3 spans 16 amino acids. J lost 8 bases, V lost 4 bases, and 8 bases had no gene match. The germline V gene encodes CDR1 MNHNS and CDR2 SASEGT. In nucleotides, the CDR3 is TGTGCCAGCAGTGGATGGACTAGCGGGGGTCGACATGAGCAGTTCTTC. Translating it yields CASSGWTSGGRHEQFF.

The V call is TRBV6-1, the J call TRBJ2-1; D gene uncertain. CDR3 size: 17 residues. The germline V gene encodes CDR1 MNHNS and CDR2 SASEGT. Trimming removed 2 bases at V and 4 bases at J, with 18 bases between. DNA of the CDR3: TGTGCCAGCAGTGAACAGGCCAGGAGCACCCTATACAATGAGCAGTTCTTC. The encoded protein is CASSEQARSTLYNEQFF.

This clonotype was observed a few times. This could be a read error, since a much larger clone is one nucleotide away. V gene TRBV3-1 combines with J gene TRBJ2-5; unclear D gene. Germline V lookup: CDR1 LGHDT, CDR2 YNNKEL (reference sequence). The CDR3 loop spans 14 amino acids. For the CDR3, the DNA is TGTGCCAGCAGCCAAGCAATCGGAGAAGAGGCCCAGTACTTC. It codes for CASSQAIGEEAQYF.

This clonotype was seen only a few times. The J gene is TRBJ1-5, the V gene TRBV2; D is unresolved. Deletions cut 2 bases from V and 4 bases from J, with 6 bases between. This CDR3 has 13 amino acids. Germline CDR1 and CDR2: SNHLY and FYNNEI. CDR3 region: CASSEINNQPQHF. The CDR3 DNA reads TGTGCCAGCAGTGAAATAAATAATCAGCCCCAGCATTTT.

V gene TRBV19 combines with J gene TRBJ1-1; D not certain. This CDR3 spans 13 amino acids. Germline lookup yields CDR1 LNHDA and CDR2 SQIVND (reference sequence). The V gene lost 4 bases and the J gene lost 1 base, with 7 bases spanning the gap. The CDR3 is CASSTTTNTEAFF. The CDR3 bases are TGTGCCAGTAGTACGACAACGAACACTGAAGCTTTCTTT.

In its sample, this clonotype was seen many times. The rearrangement joins TRBV3-1 to TRBJ1-6; 8 bases match TRBD1. V gave up 1 base and J gave up 6 bases; unmatched junction bases: 8. This CDR3 contains 17 residues. Germline CDR1 reads LGHDT; CDR2 reads YNNKEL (reference sequence). The CDR3 is CASSQVITGGSNSPLHF. As DNA, the CDR3 is TGTGCCAGCAGCCAAGTAATTACAGGGGGGAGTAATTCACCCCTCCACTTT.

The genes are TRBV7-9 and TRBJ1-2; 7 bases agree with TRBD1. J lost 4 bases, V lost 4 bases, and 6 bases had no gene match. The CDR3 consists of 14 residues. Germline V lookup: CDR1 SEHNR, CDR2 FQNEAQ (reference sequence). CDR3 residues: CASSSRGNGYGYTF. In nucleotides, the CDR3 is TGTGCCAGCAGCTCCAGGGGGAACGGCTATGGCTACACCTTC.

This clonotype is a singleton in its sample. The chain uses TRBV5-5 and TRBJ2-7; TRBD2 agrees at 13 bases. The V and J ends lost 0 bases and 3 bases, in that order; junction bases with no gene match: 9. The V gene's germline CDR1 is SGHKS and CDR2 YYEKEE (reference sequence). The CDR3 has 18 residues. CDR3 DNA sequence: TGTGCCAGCAGCTTGGGGGGACTAGCGGGGAGAGGCGTCTACGAGCAGTACTTC. This codes for CASSLGGLAGRGVYEQYF.

For the CDR3, the DNA is TGCAGTGCTAGACCCAGCGGGGGGAGCACAGATACGCAGTATTTT. As protein: CSARPSGGSTDTQYF. V and J are TRBV20-1 and TRBJ2-3; 9 bases line up with TRBD2. V trimming: 2 bases; J trimming: 0 bases; junction bases outside the gene matches: 3. Germline V gene sequence: CDR1 DFQATT, CDR2 SNEGSKA (reference sequence). This CDR3 spans 15 amino acids.

This clonotype has ten or more counts. The V and J genes are TRBV5-1 and TRBJ1-1; TRBD1 is a possible D gene (5 bases). This CDR3 is built from 12 residues. V gave up 1 base and J gave up 6 bases, with 7 bases separating them. Germline assignment: CDR1 SGHRS and CDR2 YFSETQ. The CDR3 loop reads CASSLKGAEAFF. CDR3 nucleotides: TGCGCCAGCAGCTTGAAAGGGGCTGAAGCTTTCTTT.

There are a few counts of this clonotype. The J gene is TRBJ1-2, the V gene TRBV12-3 or TRBV12-4; D is undetermined. The germline V and J ends were trimmed by 3 bases and 8 bases, with 7 bases remaining between them. The CDR3 is 11 amino acids. CDR3 in amino acids: CASSFSAGYTF. CDR3 DNA sequence: TGTGCCAGCAGTTTCAGTGCCGGCTACACCTTC.

This clonotype was counted only a few times. J is TRBJ2-2 and V is TRBV20-1; D gene ambiguous. This CDR3 spans 12 amino acids. V dropped 5 bases and J dropped 3 bases, with 7 bases sitting between them. The V gene's germline CDR1 is DFQATT and CDR2 SNEGSKA (reference sequence). The CDR3 protein is CSAWGDTGELFF. CDR3 bases: TGCAGTGCTTGGGGTGACACCGGGGAGCTGTTTTTT.